This entry concerns a single TCR beta chain. Its cognate antigen is unknown. This sample was taken from a study of regulatory T cells in long-lasting Graves disease. Findings and caveats of the study: Persistent patients shared more public clonotypes (roughly 2,800) than new patients (roughly 970). Persistent Graves' patients had lower TCR diversity than newly diagnosed ones. It is possible that accuracy was reduced by the small size of the sample.

Specified time point: persistent/refractory GD, antithyroid drugs over 5 years with positive TRAb. Extracted PBMC RNA gave rise to the TCR library. Enrollment of patients was through an endocrinology department in Xi'an, China. CDR3 length equals 16 residues. V was cut by 0 bases and J by 4 bases, with 12 bases left in between. Germline assignment: CDR1 SGHAT and CDR2 FQNNGV. Construction of the TCR beta libraries employed iRepertoire HTBI primers in conjunction with Arm-PCR of CDR3 regions. TCRdb processed the multiplex PCR reads anew with MiXCR; each CDR3 protein has one entry. Counted here are roughly 360,000 distinct CDR3 sequences, roughly 25% occurring once; the ten biggest clones make up around 30%.

The chain carries TRBV11-2 and TRBJ2-2; D remains unclear. The source material was peripheral blood mononuclear cells (PBMCs), sampled when the disease was refractory, from a patient treated with antithyroid drugs. The origin of this receptor is a woman aged 40 to 50 with Graves disease. CDR3 amino acids: CASSLDSPAITGELFF. The CDR3 DNA reads as TGTGCCAGCAGCTTAGATAGTCCTGCCATCACCGGGGAGCTGTTTTTT.